This TCR beta chain appears in the sequencing data of a study of lymphopenia after photon versus proton radiotherapy. General observations from the study: Under photons, naive T cells and diversity fell while effector/memory populations rose. Post-nadir diversity loss with photons came from oligoclonal expansion, particularly CD8+ Temra cells. Better survival with proton therapy was suggested as possible, not demonstrated. In patients who died, overall survival fell as post-nadir TCR diversity dropped more.

Germline loops: CDR1 ENHRY, CDR2 SYGVKD. CDR3 size: 15 residues. V was clipped by 10 bases and J by 3 bases, with 19 bases between them. Of note for this clone: Its antigen is unknown.

Repertoires were generated with immunoSEQ multiplex PCR, while TCRdb's copy carries only in-frame clones and drops some. Counted here are 25,000 to 30,000 clones, 65% to 85% occurring once; the ten biggest clones make up around 29%. This chain links TRBV10-3 with TRBJ1-5, with a tentative D call TRBD1 (6 bases). The TCR comes from a man in his fifties or sixties with gastric cancer. The material was peripheral blood, obtained from a patient treated with photon-based radiotherapy. For the CDR3, the DNA is TGTGCCACCCAGGAGGACAGAACTTACAATCAGCCCCAGCATTTT. Amino acids: CATQEDRTYNQPQHF.